The clone carrying this T cell receptor beta chain has only a few counts. Each CDR3 protein gets one entry after TCRdb re-called the RT-PCR reads with MiXCR. This table has about 680,000 distinct CDR3 sequences, about 14% appearing once. The V gene end was trimmed by 4 bases and the J gene end by 4 bases; junction bases not matched to a gene: 4. Germline CDR1 is SGHRS and CDR2 is YFSETQ. The CDR3 is 14 residues long. This receptor was obtained from a female donor in good health, serving as a healthy control. Sequenced input: memory CD4+ T cells from blood. The J gene is TRBJ1-4, the V gene TRBV5-1; 7 nucleotides agree with TRBD1. CDR3 coding DNA: TGCGCCAGCAGCGCGGGACAGATTAATGAAAAACTGTTTTTT. The encoded protein is CASSAGQINEKLFF.